This T cell receptor beta chain was obtained from a study of Tregs in tolerant kidney transplant recipients. Data came from immunoSEQ multiplex PCR; TCRdb stores just in-frame clones and leaves some out. The sample carries approximately 43,000 clones, 75% to 95% recorded once. This clone was seen more than once but under ten times. Germline V lookup: CDR1 SGHVS, CDR2 FQNEAQ. Trimming removed 2 bases from V and 2 bases from J, with 10 bases in between. The CDR3 sequence is 14 residues long. Regulatory T cells were sorted from thawed PBMCs rested overnight at 37°C with 200 IU/ml IL-2. The V and J genes are TRBV7-8 and TRBJ2-7, with a possible D match to TRBD1 (5 bases). The material sequenced was Tregs from blood. The TCR was taken from a human donor in good health. This chain's CDR3 is CASSLPRVAYEQYF. DNA for the CDR3: TGTGCCAGCAGCTTACCCAGGGTAGCCTACGAGCAGTACTTC.